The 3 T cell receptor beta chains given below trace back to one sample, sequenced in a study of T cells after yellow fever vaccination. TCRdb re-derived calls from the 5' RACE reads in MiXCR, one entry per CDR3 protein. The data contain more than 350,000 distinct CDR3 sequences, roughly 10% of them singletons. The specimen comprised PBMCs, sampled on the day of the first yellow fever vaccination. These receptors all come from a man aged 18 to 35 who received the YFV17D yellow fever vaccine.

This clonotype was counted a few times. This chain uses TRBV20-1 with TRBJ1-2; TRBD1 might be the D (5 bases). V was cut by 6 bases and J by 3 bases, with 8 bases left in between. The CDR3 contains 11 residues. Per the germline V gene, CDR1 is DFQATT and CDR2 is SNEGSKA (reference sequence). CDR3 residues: CSAAQDYGYTF. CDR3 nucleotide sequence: TGCAGTGCGGCACAGGACTATGGCTACACCTTC.

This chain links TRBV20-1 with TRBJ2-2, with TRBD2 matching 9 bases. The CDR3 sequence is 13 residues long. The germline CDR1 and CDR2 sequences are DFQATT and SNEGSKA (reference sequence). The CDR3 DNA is TGCAGAGCGCGGGGGGGCCACACCGGGGAGCTGTTTTTT. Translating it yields CRARGGHTGELFF.

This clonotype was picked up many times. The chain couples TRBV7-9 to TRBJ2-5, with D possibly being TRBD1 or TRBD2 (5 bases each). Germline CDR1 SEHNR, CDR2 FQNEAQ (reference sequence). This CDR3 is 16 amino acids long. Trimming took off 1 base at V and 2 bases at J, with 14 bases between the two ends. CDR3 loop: CASSLEERTLQETQYF. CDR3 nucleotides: TGTGCCAGCAGCTTAGAAGAGCGGACACTTCAAGAGACCCAGTACTTC.